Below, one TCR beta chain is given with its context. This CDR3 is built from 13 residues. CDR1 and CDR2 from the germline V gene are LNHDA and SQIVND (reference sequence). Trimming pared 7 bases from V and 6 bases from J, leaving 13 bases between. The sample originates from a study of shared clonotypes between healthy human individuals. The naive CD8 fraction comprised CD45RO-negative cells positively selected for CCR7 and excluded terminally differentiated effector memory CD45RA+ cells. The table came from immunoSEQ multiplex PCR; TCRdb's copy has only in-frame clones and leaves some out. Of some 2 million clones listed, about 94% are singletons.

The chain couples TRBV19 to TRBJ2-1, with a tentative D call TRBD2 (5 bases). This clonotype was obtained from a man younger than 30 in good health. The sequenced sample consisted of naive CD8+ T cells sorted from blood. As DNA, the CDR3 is TGTGCCAGTATCCCCAGTGGAGGCAATGAGCAGTTCTTC. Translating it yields CASIPSGGNEQFF.